The clone carrying this T cell receptor beta chain was counted ten times or more. This sample was taken from a study of human T cells and chemical hapten exposure. Looking at the study overall: The study enrolled mostly female patients with alopecia areata, totalis or universalis.

Germline assignment: CDR1 MNHEY and CDR2 SVGAGI. After removal of 0 bases from V and 10 bases from J, the junction contained 5 bases not matched to a gene. This CDR3 contains 14 residues. Time point here: patch test 1, 2 weeks after DPC sensitization. Treatment denoted: therapeutic diphenylcyclopropenone sensitization with weekly scalp DPC. Unfractionated whole blood served as the source for total RNA extraction. Individual cDNA molecules (in the library) carried attached unique molecular identifiers. TCRdb analysed the RACE reads with MiXCR anew, one entry per CDR3 protein. The table lists 300,000 to 450,000 distinct CDR3 sequences, around 5% of them singletons, with about 2.2% in the top ten.

The sample in question was whole blood, obtained in connection with sensitization to the hapten diphenylcyclopropenone (DPC). The V and J genes are TRBV6-5 and TRBJ2-1, with TRBD1 matching over 8 bases. This receptor was obtained from a woman between 45 and 60 years old with alopecia areata. Some clones in this sample may be carry-over from other donors' samples. CDR3 sequence reads: CASSYSIDRGEQFF. DNA for the CDR3: TGTGCCAGCAGTTACTCGATAGACAGGGGCGAGCAGTTCTTC.